Listed here are 8 T cell receptor beta chains from one sample, sequenced in a study of T-cell memory formation after mild COVID-19. One entry per CDR3 protein, called by TCRdb with MiXCR from the 5' RACE reads. Altogether about 560,000 distinct CDR3 sequences are present, 20% to 25% being singletons, with the ten largest covering approximately 8%. The sequenced sample consisted of PBMCs or a T cell subset sorted from them (not recorded which). The receptors here all came from an adult woman who had mild COVID-19 (a few samples of this study predate the infection). Cell type and time point are not known.

This clonotype was recorded a few times. The genes are TRBV4-2 and TRBJ2-1; 8 bases align to TRBD1. The CDR3 has 15 amino acids. Germline V CDR1 and CDR2: LGHNA, YNFKEQ. Trimming cost V 5 bases and J 10 bases; bases outside gene matches: 13. The CDR3 DNA is TGTGCCAGCAGCTACTCGGGACAGGCTGAGGGGGAGCAGTTCTTC. As protein: CASSYSGQAEGEQFF.

The rearrangement joins TRBV18 to TRBJ2-4; D possibly corresponds to TRBD1 (5 bases). The germline V and J ends were trimmed by 0 bases and 10 bases, with 10 bases remaining between them. CDR3 length: 13 amino acids. The germline V gene has CDR1 KGHSH and CDR2 LQKENI. CDR3 loop: CASSPPVTEIQYF. CDR3 sequence (DNA): TGTGCCAGCTCACCACCGGTGACAGAGATTCAGTACTTC.

The chain recombines TRBV9 with TRBJ2-7; D unclear. Trimming removed 0 bases from V and 2 bases from J, with 18 bases in between. The CDR3 is made up of 17 amino acids. CDR1 is SGDLS and CDR2 is YYNGEE in the germline V gene. CDR3 residues: CASSVEGYPTETYEQYF. The CDR3 coding sequence is TGTGCCAGCAGCGTAGAGGGCTACCCAACAGAAACCTACGAGCAGTACTTC. Full variable domain (remainder filled in from reference TRBV9 and TRBJ2-7): DSGVTQTPKHLITATGQRVTLRCSPRSGDLSVYWYQQSLDQGLQFLIQYYNGEERAKGNILERFSAQQFPDLHSELNLSSLELGDSALYFCASSVEGYPTETYEQYFGPGTRLTVT.

CDR3 sequence (DNA): TGTGCCAGCAGTTTAGCGTACGGGACAGGGATGAATCAGCCCCAGCATTTT. Translated: CASSLAYGTGMNQPQHF. V usage is TRBV6-5 and J usage is TRBJ1-5, with 9 bases lining up with TRBD1. Germline CDR1 is MNHEY and CDR2 is SVGAGI. This CDR3 is 17 amino acids long. V gave up 4 bases and J gave up 4 bases; unmatched junction bases: 11.

The chain is built from TRBV15 and TRBJ1-1; D not resolved. The length of the CDR3 is 13 residues. V lost 0 bases and J lost 4, with 6 bases in between. Per germline, CDR1 LNHNV and CDR2 YYDKDF (reference sequence). In nucleotides, the CDR3 is TGTGCCACCAGCAGAGATATCGCCACTGAAGCTTTCTTT. It specifies CATSRDIATEAFF.

The chain is built from TRBV28 and TRBJ2-5; perhaps TRBD1 as D (6 bases). The CDR3 length is 16 residues. Trimming left V 7 bases short and J 3 bases short, with 21 bases between. Germline V CDR1 and CDR2: MDHEN, SYDVKM. The CDR3 DNA reads as TGTGCCAGCACCCACCCTTCCAGGACAGCGGAAGAGACCCAGTACTTC. Its protein is CASTHPSRTAEETQYF.

The rearrangement links TRBV20-1 to TRBJ1-1; D is ambiguous. CDR1 and CDR2 (germline): DFQATT, SNEGSKA (reference sequence). This CDR3 comprises 14 residues. Trimming took off 5 bases at V and 0 bases at J, with 13 bases between the two ends. In DNA, the CDR3 is TGCAGTGCTGCCCCGGGAAGCATGAACACTGAAGCTTTCTTT. This gives the protein CSAAPGSMNTEAFF.

The V and J genes are TRBV9 and TRBJ1-2; weak D call: TRBD1 (5 bases). The CDR3 spans 14 residues. Germline V lookup: CDR1 SGDLS, CDR2 YYNGEE. V was clipped by 2 bases and J by 4 bases, with 12 bases between them. CDR3 nucleotides: TGTGCCAGCAGCGTCGATACAGGCAGCTATGGCTACACCTTC. Its protein is CASSVDTGSYGYTF. Full variable domain (missing parts from reference TRBV9 and TRBJ1-2): DSGVTQTPKHLITATGQRVTLRCSPRSGDLSVYWYQQSLDQGLQFLIQYYNGEERAKGNILERFSAQQFPDLHSELNLSSLELGDSALYFCASSVDTGSYGYTFGSGTRLTVV.